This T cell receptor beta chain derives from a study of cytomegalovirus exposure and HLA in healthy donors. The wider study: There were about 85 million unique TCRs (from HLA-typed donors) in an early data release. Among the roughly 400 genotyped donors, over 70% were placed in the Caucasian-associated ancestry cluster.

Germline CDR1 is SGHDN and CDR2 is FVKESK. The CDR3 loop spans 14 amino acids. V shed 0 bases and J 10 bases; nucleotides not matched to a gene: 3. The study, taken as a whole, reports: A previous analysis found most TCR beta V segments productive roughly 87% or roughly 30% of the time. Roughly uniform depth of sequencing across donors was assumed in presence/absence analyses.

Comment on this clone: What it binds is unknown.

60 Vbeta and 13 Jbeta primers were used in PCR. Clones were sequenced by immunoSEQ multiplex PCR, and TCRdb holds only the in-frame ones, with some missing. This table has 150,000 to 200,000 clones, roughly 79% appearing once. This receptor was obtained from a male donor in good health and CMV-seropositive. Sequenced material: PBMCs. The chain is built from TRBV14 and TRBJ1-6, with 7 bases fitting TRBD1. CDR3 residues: CASSQDLQGSPLHF. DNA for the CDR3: TGTGCCAGCAGCCAAGACTTACAGGGGTCACCCCTCCACTTT.